This T cell receptor (beta chain) was sequenced for a study of cytomegalovirus exposure and HLA in healthy donors. Study-level findings and limits: It was approximately 150 TCR beta chains that were listed as cytomegalovirus-associated.

Trimming removed 3 bases from V and 2 bases from J, with 14 bases in between. Germline CDR1 and CDR2: MNHEY and SMNVEV (reference sequence). The length of the CDR3 is 15 residues. A word on this clone: The antigen remains unidentified.

13 Jbeta primers and 60 Vbeta primers were used for the PCR. Profiling relied on immunoSEQ multiplex PCR, and the TCRdb table lists in-frame clones only, not all of them. The sample contains 140,000 or so clones, approximately 80% of which appear only once. The sample comprised PBMCs. The genes are TRBV27 and TRBJ2-7; tentatively, D is TRBD1 (5 bases). The origin of this receptor is a woman aged 40 to 50 in good health and CMV-seropositive. The CDR3 bases are TGTGCCAGCAGTTTGCGGCGACAGAGAGCCTACGAGCAGTACTTC. Translated: CASSLRRQRAYEQYF.